A single sample gave rise to the 29 T cell receptor beta chains below, sequenced in a study of spatial heterogeneity in lung cancer. Their specific antigens are unknown. Time point in this sample: sample taken at primary tumor resection. Study results and caveats: It was found that expanded intratumoral alpha and beta TCR counts tracked tumor mutation counts.

TCRdb recomputed calls from the 5' RACE reads with MiXCR, one row per CDR3 protein. The sample lists 12,000 to 15,000 distinct CDR3 sequences, 4.7% seen once, with about 17% in the top ten. This specimen was lung tumor tissue, taken at surgery. Receptor source: a female donor with early-stage non-small cell lung cancer.

This clonotype is judged medium-sized (0.01 to 0.1%). This beta chain lies outside the target of a library built for alpha chains; its clone size means little. The V gene is TRBV4-3, the J gene TRBJ1-4; tentative D call: TRBD1 (6 bases). V lost 4 bases, J lost 6 bases, and 15 bases lay in between. The germline V gene has CDR1 LGHNA and CDR2 YSLEER. This CDR3 is built from 15 residues. CDR3 sequence reads: CASSLPGARYEKLFF. The CDR3 DNA sequence: TGCGCCAGCAGCCTCCCAGGGGCGCGGTATGAAAAACTGTTTTTT.

The table lists this clonotype with many counts. This beta chain is off target for a library built for alpha chains, so its abundance means little. The chain is built from TRBV7-2 and TRBJ1-2; 8 nucleotides align to TRBD1. The CDR3 runs to 15 residues. The germline V gene has CDR1 SGHTA and CDR2 FQGNSA. The ends lost 3 bases at V and 1 base at J; junction bases unmatched: 4. CDR3 sequence reads: CASSLRQGHNYGYTF. The CDR3 DNA is TGTGCCAGCAGCTTGCGACAGGGGCATAACTATGGCTACACCTTC. Complete variable domain (other parts from reference TRBV7-2 and TRBJ1-2): GAGVSQSPSNKVTEKGKDVELRCDPISGHTALYWYRQSLGQGLEFLIYFQGNSAPDKSGLPSDRFSAERTGGSVSTLTIQRTQQEDSAVYLCASSLRQGHNYGYTFGSGTRLTVV.

This clonotype is categorized as medium-sized. Little can be read into the size of this beta chain, an off-target read in a library designed for alpha chains. This sequence joins TRBV3-1 and TRBJ2-5; tentative D call: TRBD1 (6 bases). The CDR3 loop spans 17 amino acids. The germline CDR1 and CDR2 sequences are LGHDT and YNNKEL (reference sequence). Trimming took off 4 bases at V and 1 base at J, with 19 bases between the two ends. The CDR3 DNA reads TGTGCCAGCAGCCCGATAGAAGGGCGAGGGGGCCAAGAGACCCAGTACTTC. As protein: CASSPIEGRGGQETQYF.

This clonotype is termed medium-sized. This beta chain appears as a stray read in a library generated for alpha chains; its size is not informative. The chain uses TRBV29-1 and TRBJ2-5, with D maybe TRBD2 (5 bases). This CDR3 has 14 amino acids. V was pared by 6 bases and J by 2 bases, with 16 bases between. CDR1 and CDR2 from the germline V gene are SQVTM and ANQGSEA. The chain's CDR3 is CSVGSSGRQETQYF. The CDR3, as DNA: TGCAGCGTCGGAAGCTCGGGAAGACAAGAGACCCAGTACTTC.

This clonotype was found many times. With the library built for alpha chains, this beta chain is off target and its frequency is not meaningful. The gene calls are TRBV12-3 or TRBV12-4 and TRBJ1-5; D gene ambiguous. CDR3 length: 15 residues. The ends were cut back, 2 bases at V and 2 bases at J, with 10 bases in the middle. DNA of the CDR3: TGTGCCAGCAGTTTAAGGCCGGCGGGCAATCAGCCCCAGCATTTT. It is translated as CASSLRPAGNQPQHF.

This clonotype was counted ten times or more. This beta chain lies outside the target of a library built for alpha chains; its clone size means little. The J gene is TRBJ2-1, the V gene TRBV7-6, with TRBD1 matching over 9 bases. With 0 bases clipped from V and 5 bases from J, the junction kept 5 bases outside the gene matches. The germline gives CDR1 SGHVS, CDR2 FNYEAQ. The CDR3 runs to 16 residues. The CDR3 sequence is CASSLAGTGFNNEQFF. CDR3 bases: TGTGCCAGCAGCTTAGCGGGGACAGGGTTTAACAATGAGCAGTTCTTC.

At least ten counts were recorded for this clonotype. This beta chain came through as a stray read in a library set up for alpha chains, and its size says little. The CDR3 nucleotides read TGCAGTGCTCTCCCCGGCCAGGGGGTTTACGAGCAGTACTTC. Its protein is CSALPGQGVYEQYF. The chain is built from TRBV20-1 and TRBJ2-7; 7 positions agree with TRBD1. Germline loops: CDR1 DFQATT, CDR2 SNEGSKA (reference sequence). V lost 5 bases, J lost 4 bases, and 11 bases stayed unmatched. The CDR3 spans 14 residues.

A word on this clonotype: Little can be read into the size of this beta chain, an off-target read in a library designed for alpha chains. The chain combines TRBV5-1 with TRBJ2-3, with D tentatively TRBD2 (6 bases). Germline V lookup: CDR1 SGHRS, CDR2 YFSETQ. Trimming left V 0 bases short and J 0 bases short, with 11 bases between. The CDR3 length is 16 residues. The CDR3 spells CASSLGSGPSTDTQYF. The CDR3 bases are TGCGCCAGCAGCTTGGGTAGCGGCCCTAGCACAGATACGCAGTATTTT.

In its sample, this clonotype ranks as medium-sized (0.01 to 0.1%). This beta chain is an off-target read within a library intended for alpha chains, so its frequency means little. The gene calls are TRBV15 and TRBJ1-5; D unclear. The ends were cut back, 0 bases at V and 2 bases at J, with 11 bases in the middle. This CDR3 spans 16 amino acids. Per the germline V gene, CDR1 is LNHNV and CDR2 is YYDKDF (reference sequence). The CDR3 loop is CATSREAGYGNQPQHF. In DNA form, the CDR3 reads TGTGCCACCAGCAGAGAGGCAGGTTACGGCAATCAGCCCCAGCATTTT.

This clonotype was detected many times. The size of this beta chain means little, since it is a stray read in a library made for alpha chains. The chain joins TRBV6-2 or TRBV6-3 to TRBJ1-6, with D perhaps TRBD1 (6 bases). Germline CDR1 MNHEY, CDR2 SVGEGT. The CDR3 runs to 14 residues. V lost 5 bases, J lost 6 bases, and 11 bases lay in between. The DNA of the CDR3 is TGTGCCAGCAGTCTCACAGGGTCTAATTCACCCCTCCACTTT. This codes for CASSLTGSNSPLHF.

This clonotype was picked up many times. Little can be read into the size of this beta chain, an off-target read in a library designed for alpha chains. The rearrangement links TRBV4-3 to TRBJ2-5; the D is unclear. V lost 4 bases and J lost 2, with 8 bases in between. The CDR3 runs 13 residues. CDR1 is LGHNA and CDR2 is YSLEER in the germline V gene. The CDR3 DNA follows: TGCGCCAGCAGCCTCAGAGAGCAAGAGACCCAGTACTTC. The encoded protein is CASSLREQETQYF.

This clonotype was recorded many times. Being off target in a library aimed at alpha chains, this beta chain has a size of little meaning. The chain combines TRBV12-3 or TRBV12-4 with TRBJ1-5, with 7 bases lining up with TRBD1. V lost 4 bases, J lost 5 bases, and 5 bases stayed unmatched. The CDR3 length is 14 residues. CDR3 sequence: CASSWGQSYQPQHF. CDR3 bases: TGTGCCAGCAGTTGGGGACAGTCCTATCAGCCCCAGCATTTT.

This clonotype has ten or more counts. As an off-target read in a library built for alpha chains, this beta chain has a frequency of little significance. This chain connects TRBV19 to TRBJ2-5; a possible D gene is TRBD2 (5 bases). V lost 3 bases and J 9 bases, leaving 20 bases between the germline ends. The CDR3 consists of 15 residues. The germline V gene encodes CDR1 LNHDA and CDR2 SQIVND (reference sequence). The CDR3 sequence: CASSIGLSGRAAQYF. The CDR3 region has the DNA TGTGCCAGTAGTATTGGCCTAAGTGGGCGGGCGGCCCAGTACTTC. Supplemented by reference TRBV19 and TRBJ2-5, the full variable domain reads DGGITQSPKYLFRKEGQNVTLSCEQNLNHDAMYWYRQDPGQGLRLIYYSQIVNDFQKGDIAEGYSVSREKKESFPLTVTSAQKNPTAFYLCASSIGLSGRAAQYFGPGTRLLVL.

Many counts were recorded for this clonotype. Being off target in a library aimed at alpha chains, this beta chain has a size of little meaning. This chain links TRBV7-9 with TRBJ1-5; the D is unclear. Between the trimmed V and J ends, which lost 3 bases and 5 bases, there was a span of 23 bases. The CDR3 runs to 18 residues. Germline V gene sequence: CDR1 SEHNR, CDR2 FQNEAQ (reference sequence). CDR3 protein: CASSFPSRYTSTHQPQHF. CDR3 nucleotides: TGTGCCAGCAGCTTCCCCAGTCGCTATACGTCCACCCATCAGCCCCAGCATTTT.

This clonotype was counted at least ten times. This beta chain came through as a stray read in a library set up for alpha chains, and its size says little. The chain employs TRBV27 and TRBJ2-1; 11 nucleotides line up with TRBD2. CDR1 and CDR2 from the germline V gene are MNHEY and SMNVEV (reference sequence). The ends lost 4 bases at V and 2 bases at J; junction bases unmatched: 4. The length of the CDR3 is 16 residues. CDR3 coding DNA: TGTGCCAGCAGTTATGGTAGCGGGGGGGCCTACAATGAGCAGTTCTTC. Encoded protein: CASSYGSGGAYNEQFF.

This clonotype was picked up many times. This beta chain is an unintended read in a library built for alpha chains; its size means little. The rearrangement uses TRBV4-1 and TRBJ1-2; D remains ambiguous. The CDR3 runs 13 residues. Germline values: CDR1 MGHRA, CDR2 YSYEKL. V shed 1 base and J shed 4 bases, with 7 bases lying between them. CDR3 bases: TGCGCCAGCAGCCAAGTAGGGTTCTATGGCTACACCTTC. As protein: CASSQVGFYGYTF.

This clonotype was recorded at least ten times. This beta chain slipped into a library made for alpha chains as a stray read, so its size is not meaningful. V usage is TRBV7-2 and J usage is TRBJ2-3; TRBD2 aligns across 12 bases. CDR1 and CDR2 from the germline V gene are SGHTA and FQGNSA. Losses at the gene ends were 1 base for V and 6 bases for J; bases not matched to a gene: 2. This CDR3 contains 15 residues. The CDR3 sequence is CASSLGLAGVDTQYF. Written as DNA, the CDR3 is TGTGCCAGCAGCTTAGGACTAGCGGGGGTGGATACGCAGTATTTT.

This clonotype appeared many times. This beta chain turned up in a library designed for alpha chains; as an off-target read, its abundance says little. The CDR3 region is CASSWAGGTGELFF. CDR3 nucleotide sequence: TGTGCCAGCAGCTGGGCCGGGGGGACCGGGGAGCTGTTTTTT. The chain recombines TRBV7-6 with TRBJ2-2; 7 nucleotides line up with TRBD2. The J segment lost 5 bases and the V segment lost 4 bases, leaving 4 bases of the junction unmatched. This CDR3 region has 14 residues. CDR1 is SGHVS, CDR2 FNYEAQ, per germline.

This clonotype was recorded at least ten times. This beta chain is a stray read from a library made for alpha chains; its abundance is not meaningful. The J gene is TRBJ2-3, the V gene TRBV10-1; 11 bases fit TRBD2. The CDR3 spans 18 residues. V was pared by 2 bases and J by 4 bases, with 11 bases of the junction left unmatched. Germline CDR1 reads WNHNN; CDR2 reads SYGVQD (reference sequence). CDR3 sequence reads: CASSEGQLSGGAADTQYF. DNA for the CDR3: TGCGCCAGCAGTGAGGGCCAACTTAGCGGGGGGGCCGCAGATACGCAGTATTTT.

This clonotype is categorized as medium-sized. Because this beta chain is a stray read in a library intended to capture alpha chains, its abundance should not be given much weight. The rearrangement uses TRBV6-2 or TRBV6-3 and TRBJ1-1; maybe TRBD1 (5 bases). Between the trimmed V and J ends, which lost 5 bases and 8 bases, there was a span of 12 bases. This CDR3 region has 12 residues. Germline V gene data show CDR1 as MNHEY and CDR2 as SVGEGT. The CDR3 coding sequence is TGTGCCAGCAGTCACGGGACCCTCGAAGCTTTCTTT. Translated, it gives CASSHGTLEAFF.

This clonotype was counted at least ten times. With the library built for alpha chains, this beta chain is off target and its frequency is not meaningful. The gene calls are TRBV6-6 and TRBJ1-2, with 7 nucleotides matching TRBD1. This CDR3 spans 14 amino acids. Germline assignment: CDR1 MNHNY and CDR2 SVGAGI (reference sequence). V gave up 5 bases and J gave up 4 bases; unmatched junction bases: 7. The CDR3 here is CASSPPGQSYGYTF. The CDR3, as DNA: TGTGCCAGCAGTCCGCCGGGACAGAGCTATGGCTACACCTTC.

This clonotype has at least ten counts. Found in a library prepared for alpha chains, this beta chain is an off-target read, and its abundance has little meaning. The V gene is TRBV5-1, the J gene TRBJ2-7; no reliable D call. Trimming removed 4 bases at V and 0 bases at J, with 8 bases between. Germline lookup yields CDR1 SGHRS and CDR2 YFSETQ. This CDR3 is built from 13 residues. The CDR3 nucleotides are TGCGCCAGCAGCGGAGCAAGCTCCTACGAGCAGTACTTC. This codes for CASSGASSYEQYF.

This clonotype was seen at least ten times. This beta chain represents an off-target read in a library built for alpha chains; its size is of limited meaning. The rearrangement uses TRBV11-2 and TRBJ2-1; 12 bases line up with TRBD2. The V segment lost 2 bases and the J segment 5 bases; nucleotides outside the gene matches: 16. Germline CDR1 reads SGHAT; CDR2 reads FQNNGV. The CDR3 runs 20 residues. CDR3 coding DNA: TGTGCCAGCAGCTTACCTAGCGGGGGGGCGAAGTTAAAAGGGAACAATGAGCAGTTCTTC. Its translation: CASSLPSGGAKLKGNNEQFF.

The sample holds many counts of this clonotype. A library made for alpha chains picked up this beta chain off target, so its size means little. The chain links TRBV24-1 to TRBJ2-5; perhaps TRBD2 as D (7 bases). Trimming stripped 7 bases from V and 6 bases from J, with 20 bases between. The CDR3 covers 15 residues. Germline CDR1 reads KGHDR; CDR2 reads SFDVKD. In nucleotides, the CDR3 is TGTGCCACCAGCGAGGGGGGAGCGGGACGAAAGACCCAGTACTTC. Translation: CATSEGGAGRKTQYF.

This clonotype was picked up many times. With the library built for alpha chains, this beta chain is off target and its frequency is not meaningful. The chain employs TRBV11-1 and TRBJ1-1, with a tentative D call TRBD1 (6 bases). V was shortened by 5 bases and J by 10 bases, with 17 bases between the two germline ends. Germline V gives CDR1 SGHAT, CDR2 FQDESV (reference sequence). This CDR3 comprises 13 residues. CDR3 amino acids: CASSPLPGQRAFF. CDR3 DNA: TGTGCCAGCAGCCCCTTACCGGGACAACGAGCTTTCTTT.

Points on this clonotype: Found in a library prepared for alpha chains, this beta chain is an off-target read, and its abundance has little meaning. The chain links TRBV28 to TRBJ1-5; 7 nucleotides align to TRBD1. The CDR3 loop spans 14 amino acids. The trim removed 4 bases at V and 0 bases at J, leaving 0 bases unmatched. CDR1 is MDHEN, CDR2 SYDVKM, per germline. The CDR3 region has the DNA TGTGCCAGCAGTTCAGGGGGTAGCAATCAGCCCCAGCATTTT. It encodes CASSSGGSNQPQHF.

Comments on this clonotype: This may arise from a read error, as a much more abundant clone is one base away. Since it is a stray read in a library aimed at alpha chains, this beta chain has a size that is not meaningful. The gene calls are TRBV20-1 and TRBJ1-2; D gene uncertain. The CDR3 has 17 amino acids. The V end lost 0 bases, the J end lost 4 bases, and 21 bases lay between the germline ends. Germline-derived CDR1 and CDR2 are DFQATT and SNEGSKA (reference sequence). CDR3 coding DNA: TGCAGTGCTAGAGATAGTTTAGGCATTACCCCTAGCTATGGCTACACCTTC. It codes for CSARDSLGITPSYGYTF.

Only a few counts were recorded for this clonotype. This beta chain is an unintended read in a library built for alpha chains; its size means little. The chain is built from TRBV9 and TRBJ2-5; 11 positions agree with TRBD2. This CDR3 has 14 amino acids. The ends lost 3 bases at V and 3 bases at J; junction bases unmatched: 1. Per germline, CDR1 SGDLS and CDR2 YYNGEE. For the CDR3, the DNA is TGTGCCAGCAGCGAGACTAGCGGGGAAGAGACCCAGTACTTC. This translates into CASSETSGEETQYF.

This clonotype was detected ten times or more. With the library built for alpha chains, this beta chain is off target and its frequency is not meaningful. This chain links TRBV11-2 with TRBJ2-3; D gene unclear. The CDR3 extends over 13 amino acids. Germline CDR1 SGHAT, CDR2 FQNNGV. V was trimmed by 7 bases and J by 6 bases, leaving 14 bases between them. Here the CDR3 DNA reads TGTGCCAGCATGAATACGGGTGGGGATACGCAGTATTTT. This translates into CASMNTGGDTQYF.